This TCR beta chain was observed in a study of Graves' ophthalmopathy and Graves' hyperthyroidism (dated by TCRdb to about 2018). Looking at the study overall: Peripheral blood was collected before any treatment was given, at the time of initial diagnosis. TCR beta repertoire signatures were used to distinguish Graves' ophthalmopathy from Graves' hyperthyroidism and to predict progression to ophthalmopathy. In total, approximately 130 blood samples were TCR-sequenced: approximately 42 ophthalmopathy, some 80 hyperthyroidism and about 17 hyperthyroidism-to-ophthalmopathy patients. To explore V-J signatures that separate ophthalmopathy from hyperthyroidism, a discovery set of about a hundred patients was enrolled, consisting of about 43 with ophthalmopathy and around 57 with stable hyperthyroidism. An independent validation cohort was composed of about 20 hyperthyroidism patients and 15 to 17 patients who later progressed from hyperthyroidism to ophthalmopathy. T-cell repertoires of thyroid tissue and blood were compared in a handful of hyperthyroidism patients. Once sampling was done, hyperthyroidism patients were given methimazole at a starting dose of 30 mg daily, while ophthalmopathy patients were given high-dose intravenous methylprednisolone. The study at large found these results: In validation, the model predicted ophthalmopathy progression with less than 71% sensitivity and 72.22% specificity; 12 predicted patients were CT-confirmed with GO in a median of around 6.5 months. Sample size was not statistically predetermined, and group allocation was not concealed from the investigators. The 13-signature model separated ophthalmopathy from stable hyperthyroidism with over 85% sensitivity and almost 84% specificity in cross-validation, and 80%/75% in the test set. Among expanded thyroid clonotypes with frequency above 0.001, most also showed up in blood, which suggests that blood repertoires may reflect the thyroid immune response.

Its CDR3 holds 15 amino acids, cysteine through phenylalanine. CDR3 DNA is the only sequence kept; it has 45 bases, read in frame from the first base. Sequences KGHDR (CDR1) and SFDVKD (CDR2) are obtained from the germline V gene. Trimming leaves V shorter by 3 bases and J shorter by 3 bases, with the junction holding 4 bases beyond the gene matches. For repertoire sequencing, TCR beta CDR3 regions were amplified from RNA transcripts. A first-round RT-PCR used HTBI primers with the Qiagen OneStep RT-PCR kit, followed by a second-round multiplex PCR, size selection and purification. The libraries underwent paired-end sequencing with 100 bp reads on an Illumina HiSeq2000. In the paper's pipeline: SOAPnuke was used to process the reads, throwing out any read that had adapters, had uncalled bases, had a mean Phred below 15, or lacked an exact constant-primer or identifier match. COPE v1.2.5 was used to merge the high-quality paired reads. Clonotypes were defined as unique nucleotide sequences and were aligned to IMGT TRB V, D and J references using MiTCR v1.1. The analysis was limited to V-J combinations with a frequency above 0.0001, which together covered 99.2% of repertoires. A TCR clonal expansion and chaos score per V-J combination was defined as the ratio of F50 clonal expansion to chaos observed in the TCRdist matrix. Welch's t-statistics and random forest were used to reduce the features to 10 to 15 V-J combinations, which were then used as input to a naive Bayes classifier. Thyroid-blood repertoire similarity was quantified with the Morisita-Horn index. TCRdb handled the public reads itself, with Q25 trimming in fastp and clone calling in MiXCR, and kept productive beta chains. Rows matching on CDR3 protein sequence are summarized as one entry with the most common DNA and genes. These V and J calls derive from TCRdb rather than the authors' analysis. The sample table lists 240,000 or so distinct CDR3 sequences, 45% of them with a count of one. The top ten clonotypes cover around half of the sample.

Ophthalmopathy patients had moderately to severely active disease, Clinical Activity Score of at least 3, NOSPECS grade of at least 4, and disease duration under 3 months. Patients with other autoimmune diseases, uncontrolled infections, pregnancy or lactation were excluded from the study. Clinical symptoms, serum thyroxine, TRAb, thyroid ultrasound and orbital computed tomography formed the basis of the diagnosis. Using Ficoll-Paque density gradient centrifugation, PBMCs were isolated from approximately 11 ml of fresh peripheral blood. Trizol reagent was used to extract the total RNA, and its quality was then checked on an Agilent 2100 Bioanalyzer. Remarks on this clonotype: What antigen it recognizes has not been identified. No clone much larger than this one lies a single base away; base qualities are absent.

The receptor comes from an adult man with Graves' ophthalmopathy. The chain joins TRBV24-1 to TRBJ2-3, and TRBD1 matches 8 of the central bases. Sequenced input: peripheral blood. The base sequence is TGTGCCACCAGTGATACACAGGGGGTTACAGATACGCAGTATTTT. Its product reads: CATSDTQGVTDTQYF.